This entry lists 2 T cell receptor beta chains sequenced from one sample in a study of cytomegalovirus exposure and HLA in healthy donors (dated by TCRdb to about 2017). Library preparation employed the immunoSEQ multiplex PCR assay. For the multiplex PCR, a mixture combining 60 forward primers for TCR Vbeta segments and 13 reverse primers for TCR Jbeta segments was used. TCRdb took this table from immuneACCESS and kept in-frame rearrangements with V and J called. Such tables lack part of the clones; where checked against another copy, unresolved V genes explain under half of the gap, and the rest is unexplained. For this sample the table gives about 150,000 clones, of which over 55% were detected only once. The ten most abundant clones make up approximately 2% of the sample. Sample: PBMCs. Source of these receptors: a man aged 35 to 55 in good health and CMV-seronegative.

The chain joins TRBV5-1 to TRBJ2-7, with TRBD2 matching 10 bases. This CDR3 has 15 amino acids. Germline V gene sequence: CDR1 SGHRS, CDR2 YFSETQ. V trimming: 4 bases; J trimming: 0 bases; junction bases outside the gene matches: 4. CDR3 residues: CASSVSGGHSYEQYF. As DNA, the CDR3 is TGCGCCAGCAGCGTTAGCGGGGGGCACTCCTACGAGCAGTACTTC.

The chain employs TRBV19 and TRBJ1-5; 9 bases are a match to TRBD1. Trimming removed 5 bases from V and 10 bases from J; junction bases left unmatched: 12. This CDR3 has 15 amino acids. Per the germline V gene, CDR1 is LNHDA and CDR2 is SQIVND (reference sequence). CDR3 in DNA: TGTGCCAGTAGTCCCCCCGGGACAGGGTTTTTACCCCAGCATTTT. Protein: CASSPPGTGFLPQHF.